The next 18 T cell receptor beta chains were all read from a single sample in a study of blood T cell repertoires in COVID-19. Produced via immunoSEQ multiplex PCR; TCRdb's table is partial and in-frame only. In the table there are 270,000 or so clones, about 88% of which are singletons. Sequenced: peripheral blood. The origin of the receptors is a woman aged 40 to 50 who had recovered from COVID-19.

The rearrangement links TRBV28 to TRBJ1-1; the match to TRBD1 covers 7 bases. With V trimmed by 2 bases and J by 10 bases, 4 bases remained unmatched. This CDR3 spans 12 amino acids. The germline V gene has CDR1 MDHEN and CDR2 SYDVKM. CDR3: CASSLMDRSAFF. CDR3 bases: TGTGCCAGCAGTTTAATGGACAGGTCAGCTTTCTTT. Based on the CDR3 plus reference TRBV28 and TRBJ1-1, the full variable domain is DVKVTQSSRYLVKRTGEKVFLECVQDMDHENMFWYRQDPGLGLRLIYFSYDVKMKEKGDIPEGYSVSREKKERFSLILESASTNQTSMYLCASSLMDRSAFFGQGTRLTVV.

V gene TRBV2 combines with J gene TRBJ1-1; 8 bases are a match to TRBD1. The CDR3 spans 15 residues. Germline V gene lookup returns CDR1 SNHLY and CDR2 FYNNEI. V dropped 3 bases and J dropped 2; count of bases not matched to a gene: 5. CDR3 region: CASSEQGADNTEAFF. CDR3 in DNA: TGTGCCAGCAGTGAGCAGGGGGCCGATAACACTGAAGCTTTCTTT.

This chain connects TRBV5-4 to TRBJ1-4; D uncertain. V was cut by 6 bases and J by 12 bases, with 18 bases left in between. The length of the CDR3 is 13 residues. Germline CDR1 and CDR2: SGHNT and YYREEE (reference sequence). The DNA for the CDR3 is TGTGCCAGCAACCTATGGGGAGGGAAAGAACTGTTTTTT. Residues: CASNLWGGKELFF. The full variable domain, its missing parts supplied by reference TRBV5-4 and TRBJ1-4, is ETGVTQSPTHLIKTRGQQVTLRCSSQSGHNTVSWYQQALGQGPQFIFQYYREEENGRGNFPPRFSGLQFPNYSSELNVNALELDDSALYLCASNLWGGKELFFGSGTQLSVL.

V gene TRBV12-3 or TRBV12-4 combines with J gene TRBJ2-3; D call uncertain. The CDR3 extends over 12 amino acids. Trimming removed 7 bases from V and 5 bases from J, with 10 bases in between. The CDR3 sequence: CASNRHLDTQYF. The CDR3 nucleotides are TGTGCCAGCAACAGACATTTAGATACGCAGTATTTT.

This clone has just a few counts. The chain is built from TRBV2 and TRBJ1-5; D perhaps matches TRBD1 (5 bases). Trimming removed 3 bases at V and 3 bases at J, with 12 bases between. From germline, CDR1 is SNHLY and CDR2 FYNNEI. The CDR3 sequence is 15 residues long. CDR3 sequence reads: CASSDYDRLNQPQHF. In DNA form, the CDR3 reads TGTGCCAGCAGTGATTACGACAGACTCAATCAGCCCCAGCATTTT. Full variable domain (outside the CDR3, taken from reference TRBV2 and TRBJ1-5): EPEVTQTPSHQVTQMGQEVILRCVPISNHLYFYWYRQILGQKVEFLVSFYNNEISEKSEIFDDQFSVERPDGSNFTLKIRSTKLEDSAMYFCASSDYDRLNQPQHFGDGTRLSIL.

The rearrangement uses TRBV7-2 and TRBJ2-5, with 7 positions matching TRBD1. CDR1 is SGHTA, CDR2 FQGNSA, per germline. The CDR3 has 14 amino acids. The junction had 4 bases not matched to a gene; V was cut back by 5 bases and J by 1 base. The CDR3 loop is CASSPQGFQETQYF. The DNA for the CDR3 is TGTGCCAGCAGCCCACAGGGGTTCCAAGAGACCCAGTACTTC. Full variable domain (missing parts from reference TRBV7-2 and TRBJ2-5): GAGVSQSPSNKVTEKGKDVELRCDPISGHTALYWYRQSLGQGLEFLIYFQGNSAPDKSGLPSDRFSAERTGGSVSTLTIQRTQQEDSAVYLCASSPQGFQETQYFGPGTRLLVL.

The rearrangement uses TRBV10-1 and TRBJ2-3, with D unresolved. With 2 bases removed from V and 5 bases from J, the gap between germline ends came to 8 bases. This CDR3 contains 13 residues. Germline CDR1 and CDR2: WNHNN and SYGVQD (reference sequence). As DNA, the CDR3 is TGCGCCAGCAGTGAGAACGCCGGAGATACGCAGTATTTT. The encoded protein is CASSENAGDTQYF.

The DNA of the CDR3 is TGTGCCAGCACCAACACGAAAGGGACAGCCTATGGCTACACCTTC. It is translated as CASTNTKGTAYGYTF. The chain is built from TRBV6-5 and TRBJ1-2, with 7 bases matching TRBD1. Germline V gene data show CDR1 as MNHEY and CDR2 as SVGAGI. The CDR3 is 15 amino acids. Trimming cost V 7 bases and J 4 bases; bases outside gene matches: 12.

V and J are TRBV4-1 and TRBJ2-3; 7 nucleotides line up with TRBD2. In germline, CDR1 is MGHRA, CDR2 YSYEKL. The length of the CDR3 is 18 residues. Trimming at V came to 0 bases and at J to 2 bases, leaving 11 bases not matched to a gene. In nucleotides, the CDR3 is TGCGCCAGCAGCCAAGAGCTCTGGGGGAGCGGGGTCACAGATACGCAGTATTTT. Protein product: CASSQELWGSGVTDTQYF.

There are a few counts of this clone. The chain couples TRBV25-1 to TRBJ1-2, with a possible D match to TRBD1 (5 bases). V was trimmed by 4 bases and J by 1 base, leaving 13 bases between them. The germline CDR1 and CDR2 sequences are MGHDK and SYGVNS. The CDR3 contains 15 residues. This CDR3 is CASSGSDSYNYGYTF. The CDR3 coding sequence is TGTGCCAGCAGTGGCAGTGACAGCTATAACTATGGCTACACCTTC.

The rearrangement joins TRBV10-3 to TRBJ1-1; 12 bases align to TRBD1. V dropped 6 bases and J dropped 4; count of bases not matched to a gene: 12. This CDR3 has 17 residues. The germline V gene has CDR1 ENHRY and CDR2 SYGVKD. The CDR3 reads CAISRDRGRGWGTEAFF. In nucleotides, the CDR3 is TGTGCCATCAGCCGGGACAGGGGGCGCGGTTGGGGCACTGAAGCTTTCTTT.

Note on this clone: Sequence at one end of the junction differs from germline and may be a read error. V is TRBV5-4 and J is TRBJ2-7, with 7 bases lining up with TRBD1. CDR1 is SGHNT and CDR2 is YYREEE in the germline V gene (reference sequence). The CDR3 covers 11 residues. The DNA of the CDR3 is TGTGCCAGCAGGAACGACAGGGTTCCCCTCTTC. As protein: CASRNDRVPLF.

V usage is TRBV12-3 or TRBV12-4 and J usage is TRBJ2-4, with TRBD1 matching over 7 bases. This CDR3 is built from 13 residues. V shed 1 base and J 6 bases; nucleotides not matched to a gene: 0. The CDR3 here is CASSLGQGNIQYF. The DNA for the CDR3 is TGTGCCAGCAGTTTAGGACAGGGAAACATTCAGTACTTC.

V usage is TRBV12-5 and J usage is TRBJ1-5, with D possibly being TRBD1 (6 bases). CDR3 length: 17 residues. Looked up from germline, CDR1 is LGHNT and CDR2 is FRNRAP. The V and J ends lost 0 bases and 0 bases respectively, with 12 bases between them. The CDR3 loop reads CASGLVGGWDSNQPQHF. The CDR3 nucleotides read TGTGCTAGTGGTTTGGTAGGGGGTTGGGATAGCAATCAGCCCCAGCATTTT.

The rearrangement uses TRBV3-1 (or the pseudogene TRBV3-2) and TRBJ2-3; TRBD2 is a possible D gene (6 bases). V lost 2 bases and J lost 1, with 10 bases in between. This CDR3 has 15 amino acids. Germline-derived CDR1 and CDR2 are LGHDT and YNNKEL (reference sequence). The CDR3 is CASSQRGTRTDTQYF. The CDR3, as DNA: TGTGCCAGCAGCCAACGGGGGACCCGCACAGATACGCAGTATTTT.

The CDR3 coding sequence is TGTGCCACCTCAGTGGCTAGCGGCACAGATACGCAGTATTTT. Residues: CATSVASGTDTQYF. The chain combines TRBV24-1 with TRBJ2-3; D possibly corresponds to TRBD2 (6 bases). V gave up 9 bases and J gave up 1 base, with 13 bases separating them. The CDR3 is made up of 14 amino acids. The germline V gene encodes CDR1 KGHDR and CDR2 SFDVKD.

This sequence joins TRBV6-5 and TRBJ2-2, with 9 bases lining up with TRBD1. Germline CDR1 and CDR2: MNHEY and SVGAGI. Trimming at V came to 8 bases and at J to 3 bases, leaving 1 base not matched to a gene. The CDR3 totals 13 residues. This CDR3 reads CASGTGYTGELFF. The CDR3 DNA is TGTGCCAGCGGGACAGGGTACACCGGGGAGCTGTTTTTT.

This clone was seen more than once but under ten times. The V gene is TRBV28, the J gene TRBJ1-4, with D possibly TRBD1 on 6 matching bases. Germline CDR1 MDHEN, CDR2 SYDVKM. Trimming stripped 2 bases from V and 4 bases from J, with 8 bases between. The CDR3 is 14 amino acids. The CDR3 loop is CASSLAGVNEKLFF. DNA for the CDR3: TGTGCCAGCAGTTTAGCAGGGGTTAATGAAAAACTGTTTTTT.